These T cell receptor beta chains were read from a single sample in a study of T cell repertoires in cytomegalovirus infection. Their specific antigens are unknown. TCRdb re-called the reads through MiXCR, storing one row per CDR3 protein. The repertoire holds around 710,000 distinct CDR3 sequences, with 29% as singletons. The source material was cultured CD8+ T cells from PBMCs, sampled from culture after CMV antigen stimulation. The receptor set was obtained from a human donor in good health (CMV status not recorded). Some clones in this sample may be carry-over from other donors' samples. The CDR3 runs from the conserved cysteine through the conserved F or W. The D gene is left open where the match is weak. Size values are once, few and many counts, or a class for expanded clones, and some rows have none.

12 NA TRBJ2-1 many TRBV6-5 CASSYPVGEQFF TGTGCCAGCAGTTACCCCGTAGGAGAGCAGTTCTTC
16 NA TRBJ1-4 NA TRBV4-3 CASSQDLGPTNEKLFF TGCGCCAGCAGCCAAGATTTAGGGCCCACCAATGAAAAACTGTTTTTT
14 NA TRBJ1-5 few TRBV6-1 CASSEGGRNQPQHF TGTGCCAGCAGTGAAGGTGGGAGAAATCAGCCCCAGCATTTT
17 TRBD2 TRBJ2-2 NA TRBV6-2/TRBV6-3 CASSNPGLAENTGELFF TGTGCCAGCAGTAACCCGGGACTAGCGGAAAACACCGGGGAGCTGTTTTTT
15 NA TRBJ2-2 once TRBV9 CASSPGSVEAGELFF TGTGCCAGCAGCCCGGGCTCCGTAGAGGCCGGGGAGCTGTTTTTT
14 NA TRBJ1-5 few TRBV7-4 CASSRGGPYQPQHF TGTGCCAGCAGTCGGGGAGGACCCTATCAGCCCCAGCATTTT
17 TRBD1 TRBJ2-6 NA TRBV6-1 CASRPGQGISGANVLTF TGTGCCAGCAGGCCGGGACAGGGGATCTCTGGGGCCAACGTCCTGACTTTC
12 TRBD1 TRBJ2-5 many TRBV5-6 CASSSDRETQYF TGTGCCAGCAGCTCGGACAGGGAGACCCAGTACTTC
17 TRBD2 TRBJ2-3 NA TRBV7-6 CASSLVLQREGTDTQYF TGTGCCAGCAGCTTAGTTCTCCAGCGGGAGGGCACAGATACGCAGTATTTT
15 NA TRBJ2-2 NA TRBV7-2 CASSPGRYGPGELFF TGTGCCAGCAGCCCTGGACGTTACGGTCCCGGGGAGCTGTTTTTT
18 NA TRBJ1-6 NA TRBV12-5 CASGLFTGRYDGNSPLHF TGTGCTAGTGGTTTGTTCACGGGGAGGTACGATGGAAATTCACCCCTCCACTTT
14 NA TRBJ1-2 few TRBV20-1 CSPSWTPGNYGYTF TGCAGCCCTTCATGGACACCCGGTAACTATGGCTACACCTTC
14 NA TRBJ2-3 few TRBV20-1 CSATGNRRTDTQYF TGCAGTGCGACCGGGAACCGGCGTACAGATACGCAGTATTTT
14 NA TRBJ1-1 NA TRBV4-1 CASSQGMGNTEAFF TGCGCCAGCAGCCAAGGAATGGGGAACACTGAAGCTTTCTTT
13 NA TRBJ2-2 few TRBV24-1 CATSAEGTGELFF TGTGCCACCAGTGCGGAGGGGACCGGGGAGCTGTTTTTT
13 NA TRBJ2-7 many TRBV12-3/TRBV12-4 CASSPGLSYEQYF TGTGCCAGCAGCCCAGGGTTATCCTACGAGCAGTACTTC
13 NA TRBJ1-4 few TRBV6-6 CASWGQRYEKLFF TGTGCCAGCTGGGGGCAGAGGTATGAAAAACTGTTTTTT
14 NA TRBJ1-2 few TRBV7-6 CASSPGPSRGGYTF TGTGCCAGCAGCCCGGGTCCCTCGCGGGGTGGCTACACCTTC
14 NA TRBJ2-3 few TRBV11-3 CASSSSQGEDTQYF TGTGCCAGCAGCTCTTCACAGGGTGAGGATACGCAGTATTTT
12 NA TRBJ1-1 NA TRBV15 CATSPTGFEAFF TGTGCCACCAGCCCCACGGGGTTTGAAGCTTTCTTT
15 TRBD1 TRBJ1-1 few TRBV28 CASSSLGQRNTEAFF TGTGCCAGCAGCTCTCTGGGACAGCGGAACACTGAAGCTTTCTTT
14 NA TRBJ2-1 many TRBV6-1 CASSDSSLGIEQFF TGTGCCAGCAGTGACTCCTCGCTGGGGATTGAGCAGTTCTTC
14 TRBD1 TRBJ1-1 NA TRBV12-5 CASGFPDRGPEAFF TGTGCTAGTGGTTTCCCGGACAGGGGACCTGAAGCTTTCTTT
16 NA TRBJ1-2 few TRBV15 CATSRDRGQRIYGYTF TGTGCCACCAGCAGAGATAGGGGTCAGAGGATCTATGGCTACACCTTC
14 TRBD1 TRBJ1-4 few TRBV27 CASSTGGPNEKLFF TGTGCCAGCAGTACAGGGGGCCCTAATGAAAAACTGTTTTTT
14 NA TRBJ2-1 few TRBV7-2 CASSWGAHGVEQFF TGTGCCAGCAGCTGGGGGGCCCATGGGGTCGAGCAGTTCTTC